Listed here are 20 T cell receptor beta chains from one sample, sequenced in a study of beta chain features in type 1 diabetes. Findings of the study overall: Shorter TCRB CDR3s, moderately but significantly so, were found in Type 1 diabetes patients in all four CD4+ subsets.

Expressed TCRB transcripts were sequenced, since all the RNA that had been isolated was reverse transcribed. Some clones are missing from TCRdb's copy, which holds only in-frame ones; the method was immunoSEQ multiplex PCR. The table includes 500,000 to 800,000 clones, about an eighth detected once. These TCRs are of unknown antigen specificity. Sequenced input: naive CD4+ T cells from blood. The receptors were sampled from a man younger than 40 with type 1 diabetes.

This chain connects TRBV7-9 to TRBJ1-2; 7 bases fit TRBD1. CDR3 length: 14 residues. The trim removed 5 bases at V and 7 bases at J, leaving 10 bases unmatched. The germline CDR1 and CDR2 sequences are SEHNR and FQNEAQ (reference sequence). CDR3 residues: CASSQRQGTSGYTF. The CDR3 coding sequence is TGTGCCAGCAGCCAACGACAGGGAACCTCTGGCTACACCTTC.

V gene TRBV28 combines with J gene TRBJ2-7, with 7 bases that match TRBD1. The CDR3 has 16 amino acids. V was clipped by 1 base and J by 0 bases; unmatched bases: 6. In germline, CDR1 is MDHEN, CDR2 SYDVKM. The CDR3 here is CASSLFGQAFSYEQYF. CDR3 sequence (DNA): TGTGCCAGCAGTTTATTTGGACAGGCATTCTCCTACGAGCAGTACTTC.

On this clone: Its ends do not fully match the called genes, so a read error is possible. CDR3 in amino acids: CASSRGTALSF. The DNA for the CDR3 is TGTGCCAGCAGCCGAGGGACAGCGTTGTCCTTC. The rearrangement joins TRBV28 to TRBJ2-4; 7 bases are shared with TRBD1. CDR1 is MDHEN, CDR2 SYDVKM, per germline. The CDR3 runs to 11 residues. Together with reference TRBV28 and TRBJ2-4, the CDR3 gives the full variable domain: DVKVTQSSRYLVKRTGEKVFLECVQDMDHENMFWYRQDPGLGLRLIYFSYDVKMKEKGDIPEGYSVSREKKERFSLILESASTNQTSMYLCASSRGTALSFGAGTRLSVL.

This clone was seen only a few times. The gene calls are TRBV5-1 and TRBJ2-3, with 7 nucleotides matching TRBD1. CDR1 is SGHRS, CDR2 YFSETQ, per germline. The CDR3 spans 14 residues. V shed 4 bases and J 3 bases; nucleotides not matched to a gene: 5. The CDR3, as DNA: TGCGCCAGCAGCACCGGACAGGAAACAGATACGCAGTATTTT. Amino acid sequence: CASSTGQETDTQYF.

This clone was detected a few times. The chain is built from TRBV4-3 and TRBJ1-2, with no clear D. CDR3 size: 13 residues. Germline V gives CDR1 LGHNA, CDR2 YSLEER. Trimming stripped 1 base from V and 8 bases from J, with 11 bases between. The CDR3 protein is CASSQVQGSGYTF. The CDR3 DNA sequence: TGCGCCAGCAGCCAAGTACAAGGGAGCGGCTACACCTTC.

This clone has a handful of counts. The V gene is TRBV5-1, the J gene TRBJ2-1; either TRBD1 or TRBD2 may fit D (5 bases each). There are 15 residues in the CDR3. The V gene lost 4 bases and the J gene lost 1 base, with 12 bases spanning the gap. Germline V gives CDR1 SGHRS, CDR2 YFSETQ. CDR3 bases: TGCGCCAGCAGCGAGGTTGGGGGATCCTACAATGAGCAGTTCTTC. Amino acid sequence: CASSEVGGSYNEQFF.

This clone was picked up a small number of times. V and J are TRBV28 and TRBJ2-7; 7 bases match TRBD1. Germline V CDR1 and CDR2: MDHEN, SYDVKM. The CDR3 has 13 amino acids. The ends lost 6 bases at V and 3 bases at J; junction bases unmatched: 5. CDR3 residues: CASRRDRVYEQYF. CDR3 DNA: TGTGCCAGCAGACGGGACAGAGTCTACGAGCAGTACTTC.

The chain couples TRBV7-2 to TRBJ1-3; D gene unclear. Germline CDR1 is SGHTA and CDR2 is FQGNSA. V shed 2 bases and J shed 0 bases, with 8 bases lying between them. This CDR3 is built from 15 residues. CDR3 in DNA: TGTGCCAGCAGCTTAACGGTCCCCTCTGGAAACACCATATATTTT. It specifies CASSLTVPSGNTIYF. The full variable domain, completed using reference TRBV7-2 and TRBJ1-3, is GAGVSQSPSNKVTEKGKDVELRCDPISGHTALYWYRQSLGQGLEFLIYFQGNSAPDKSGLPSDRFSAERTGGSVSTLTIQRTQQEDSAVYLCASSLTVPSGNTIYFGEGSWLTVV.

The chain carries TRBV28 and TRBJ1-2; maybe TRBD1 (5 bases). The CDR3 has 14 residues. Germline V lookup: CDR1 MDHEN, CDR2 SYDVKM. Trimming pared 2 bases from V and 1 base from J, leaving 8 bases between. The CDR3 DNA reads as TGTGCCAGCAGTTTAAGACAGCTTAACTATGGCTACACCTTC. Protein sequence: CASSLRQLNYGYTF.

This chain connects TRBV29-1 to TRBJ1-2; no reliable D call. The CDR3 runs 11 residues. Germline V gene sequence: CDR1 SQVTM, CDR2 ANQGSEA. Deletions cut 4 bases from V and 6 bases from J, with 9 bases between. Here the CDR3 DNA reads TGCAGCGTTGGACCAAGGGATGGCTACACCTTC. It is translated as CSVGPRDGYTF.

V is TRBV7-2 and J is TRBJ2-3; 13 nucleotides match TRBD2. J gave up 3 bases and V 3 bases, and 9 bases lay outside the gene matches. The CDR3 extends over 18 amino acids. Looked up from germline, CDR1 is SGHTA and CDR2 is FQGNSA. The CDR3 nucleotides are TGTGCCAGCAGCTTTACTAGCGGGGGGGCCGGGATTACAGATACGCAGTATTTT. It is translated as CASSFTSGGAGITDTQYF.

This chain connects TRBV4-3 to TRBJ2-3; D gene uncertain. Germline CDR1 and CDR2: LGHNA and YSLEER. The CDR3 has 13 amino acids. Between the trimmed V and J ends, which lost 2 bases and 4 bases, there was a span of 7 bases. For the CDR3, the DNA is TGCGCCAGCAGCCAAACTCCCGCAGATACGCAGTATTTT. Protein: CASSQTPADTQYF.

This clone was seen a handful of times. The rearrangement joins TRBV5-6 to TRBJ2-3; 12 bases align to TRBD2. The V gene end was trimmed by 0 bases and the J gene end by 6 bases; junction bases not matched to a gene: 5. This CDR3 spans 16 amino acids. Germline lookup yields CDR1 SGHDT and CDR2 YYEEEE. The CDR3 nucleotides are TGTGCCAGCAGCTTGGTTCTAGCGGGGGGGCCTGATACGCAGTATTTT. Translation gives CASSLVLAGGPDTQYF.

This clone was seen more than once but under ten times. The chain recombines TRBV19 with TRBJ2-7, with TRBD1 matching over 7 bases. The CDR3 runs 13 residues. V trimming: 6 bases; J trimming: 1 base; junction bases outside the gene matches: 3. Germline CDR1 is LNHDA and CDR2 is SQIVND (reference sequence). The CDR3 bases are TGTGCCAGTAGGCGACAGGGTTCCTACGAGCAGTACTTC. It is translated as CASRRQGSYEQYF. The entire variable domain, with the rest obtained from reference TRBV19 and TRBJ2-7, is as follows: DGGITQSPKYLFRKEGQNVTLSCEQNLNHDAMYWYRQDPGQGLRLIYYSQIVNDFQKGDIAEGYSVSREKKESFPLTVTSAQKNPTAFYLCASRRQGSYEQYFGPGTRLTVT.

This clone showed up just a few times. Other DNA sequences from this sample encode an identical CDR3 as well. This chain joins TRBV28 and TRBJ1-2; the D is unclear. Germline-derived CDR1 and CDR2 are MDHEN and SYDVKM. CDR3 length equals 12 residues. V was pared by 3 bases and J by 5 bases, with 7 bases between. The CDR3 nucleotides are TGTGCCAGCAGTTTCCAGGATTATGGCTACACCTTC. Translation gives CASSFQDYGYTF.

The chain links TRBV6-5 to TRBJ2-7; 10 bases map to TRBD2. The junction had 7 bases not matched to a gene; V was cut back by 5 bases and J by 3 bases. The CDR3 contains 15 residues. The germline CDR1 and CDR2 sequences are MNHEY and SVGAGI. The CDR3 here is CASSPSGGPHYEQYF. The CDR3, as DNA: TGTGCCAGCAGTCCTAGCGGGGGACCCCACTACGAGCAGTACTTC.

This clone showed up just a few times. This sample includes further DNA sequences coding for the same CDR3. V usage is TRBV7-2 and J usage is TRBJ2-5; TRBD2 matches 8 bases. The CDR3 contains 14 residues. From germline, CDR1 is SGHTA and CDR2 FQGNSA. V lost 3 bases and J lost 1; bases outside the gene matches: 1. CDR3 loop: CASSFSGAQETQYF. In DNA, the CDR3 is TGTGCCAGCAGCTTTAGCGGGGCCCAAGAGACCCAGTACTTC.

The J gene is TRBJ1-5, the V gene TRBV28; D gene ambiguous. The length of the CDR3 is 15 residues. Trimming pared 5 bases from V and 4 bases from J, leaving 15 bases between. The V gene's germline CDR1 is MDHEN and CDR2 SYDVKM. The CDR3 DNA sequence: TGTGCCAGCAGTCCTCCGGATTCACTAAATCAGCCCCAGCATTTT. Its translation is CASSPPDSLNQPQHF.

This chain connects TRBV11-2 to TRBJ2-3, with 10 bases fitting TRBD2. The CDR3 loop spans 14 amino acids. Germline lookup yields CDR1 SGHAT and CDR2 FQNNGV. V shed 5 bases and J 5 bases; nucleotides not matched to a gene: 4. CDR3 region: CASSLTSGVDTQYF. The CDR3 DNA is TGTGCCAGCAGCCTAACTAGCGGGGTAGATACGCAGTATTTT. Based on the CDR3 plus reference TRBV11-2 and TRBJ2-3, the full variable domain is EAGVAQSPRYKIIEKRQSVAFWCNPISGHATLYWYQQILGQGPKLLIQFQNNGVVDDSQLPKDRFSAERLKGVDSTLKIQPAKLEDSAVYLCASSLTSGVDTQYFGPGTRLTVL.

There are a few counts of this clone. This rearrangement joins TRBV7-9 to TRBJ1-1, with D unresolved. V was cut by 6 bases and J by 3 bases, with 17 bases left in between. Germline V gene data show CDR1 as SEHNR and CDR2 as FQNEAQ (reference sequence). The length of the CDR3 is 15 residues. The CDR3 coding sequence is TGTGCCAGCAGGGCCACCCTGGACGGGCACACTGAAGCTTTCTTT. Protein: CASRATLDGHTEAFF. The variable domain in full, with the rest retrieved from reference TRBV7-9 and TRBJ1-1, is DTGVSQNPRHKITKRGQNVTFRCDPISEHNRLYWYRQTLGQGPEFLTYFQNEAQLEKSRLLSDRFSAERPKGSFSTLEIQRTEQGDSAMYLCASRATLDGHTEAFFGQGTRLTVV.